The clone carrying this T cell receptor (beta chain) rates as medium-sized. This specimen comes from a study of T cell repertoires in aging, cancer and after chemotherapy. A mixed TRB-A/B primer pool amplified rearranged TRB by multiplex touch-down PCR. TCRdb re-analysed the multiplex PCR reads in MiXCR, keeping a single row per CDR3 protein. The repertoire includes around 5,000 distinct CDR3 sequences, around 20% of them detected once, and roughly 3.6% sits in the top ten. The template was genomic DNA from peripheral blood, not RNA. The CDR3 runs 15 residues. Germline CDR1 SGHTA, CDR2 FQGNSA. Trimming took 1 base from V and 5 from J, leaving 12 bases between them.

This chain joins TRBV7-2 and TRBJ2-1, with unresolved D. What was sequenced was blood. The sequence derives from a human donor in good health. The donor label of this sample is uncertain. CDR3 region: CASSLEASLDNEQFF. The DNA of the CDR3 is TGTGCCAGCAGCTTAGAAGCTTCCCTAGACAATGAGCAGTTCTTC. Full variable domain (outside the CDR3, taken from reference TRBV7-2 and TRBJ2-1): GAGVSQSPSNKVTEKGKDVELRCDPISGHTALYWYRQSLGQGLEFLIYFQGNSAPDKSGLPSDRFSAERTGGSVSTLTIQRTQQEDSAVYLCASSLEASLDNEQFFGPGTRLTVL.